Shown below are 10 T cell receptor beta chains from a single sample sequenced in a study of glioma-infiltrating T cells after dendritic cell vaccination. Assay: immunoSEQ multiplex PCR; the TCRdb copy retains only in-frame clones and omits some. The sample has some 99,000 clones, less than 90% seen once; the top ten hold 5.4%. Time point in this sample: after dendritic cell vaccination, including at tumor progression/relapse. Specimen: blood, collected after dendritic cell vaccination. These receptors were obtained from a human donor with glioblastoma.

The J gene is TRBJ2-5, the V gene TRBV30, with TRBD1 matching 7 bases. The germline V gene encodes CDR1 GTSNPN and CDR2 SVGIG (reference sequence). V trimming: 0 bases; J trimming: 5 bases; junction bases outside the gene matches: 0. The CDR3 is 12 amino acids. The CDR3 region is CAWSVQGETQYF. CDR3 nucleotides: TGTGCCTGGAGTGTACAGGGGGAGACCCAGTACTTC.

V gene TRBV7-6 combines with J gene TRBJ2-5, with D perhaps TRBD1 (5 bases). Germline lookup yields CDR1 SGHVS and CDR2 FNYEAQ. CDR3 length equals 16 residues. V was cut by 1 base and J by 5 bases, with 17 bases left in between. The CDR3 sequence: CASSLENPDRRETQYF. The CDR3 nucleotides are TGTGCCAGCAGCTTAGAAAATCCAGACAGACGCGAGACCCAGTACTTC.

This clone is a singleton in its sample. The chain carries TRBV5-1 and TRBJ2-2; TRBD1 agrees at 7 bases. CDR1 and CDR2 (germline): SGHRS, YFSETQ. V trimming: 2 bases; J trimming: 6 bases; junction bases outside the gene matches: 7. The CDR3 is made up of 15 amino acids. CDR3 residues: CASSLRGTAPGELFF. CDR3 nucleotide sequence: TGCGCCAGCAGCTTACGAGGGACAGCCCCCGGGGAGCTGTTTTTT.

The CDR3 region is CASSLWRGQGIGTEAFF. DNA for the CDR3: TGTGCCAGCAGTTTATGGAGGGGACAGGGTATAGGAACTGAAGCTTTCTTT. The V call is TRBV27, the J call TRBJ1-1; the match to TRBD1 covers 9 bases. The CDR3 loop spans 17 amino acids. The trim removed 1 base at V and 5 bases at J, leaving 11 bases unmatched. Germline V gives CDR1 MNHEY, CDR2 SMNVEV (reference sequence).

V gene TRBV4-2 combines with J gene TRBJ1-2; D is possibly TRBD1 (6 bases). Germline loops: CDR1 LGHNA, CDR2 YNFKEQ. The CDR3 runs 16 residues. With 1 base removed from V and 0 bases from J, the gap between germline ends came to 12 bases. The CDR3 sequence: CASSQVGDIANYGYTF. In DNA form, the CDR3 reads TGTGCCAGCAGCCAAGTCGGGGACATCGCTAACTATGGCTACACCTTC.

This clone came up a few times. The chain combines TRBV7-9 with TRBJ1-2; D is unclear. V was shortened by 5 bases and J by 0 bases, with 10 bases between the two germline ends. CDR1 and CDR2 from the germline V gene are SEHNR and FQNEAQ (reference sequence). CDR3 length: 14 amino acids. CDR3 coding DNA: TGTGCCAGCAGCCGTCAGGCCGCTAACTATGGCTACACCTTC. The encoded protein is CASSRQAANYGYTF.

A single count supports this clone. The chain links TRBV28 to TRBJ1-5; 9 bases fit TRBD1. This CDR3 has 15 amino acids. V lost 7 bases to trimming and J lost 5 bases; unmatched junction nucleotides: 9. Germline V gives CDR1 MDHEN, CDR2 SYDVKM. The CDR3 reads CASTTRGTGYQPQHF. DNA for the CDR3: TGTGCCAGCACAACGCGGGGGACAGGGTATCAGCCCCAGCATTTT.

The chain links TRBV5-1 to TRBJ1-1; D unresolved. CDR1 and CDR2 (germline): SGHRS, YFSETQ. The CDR3 extends over 12 amino acids. Trimming removed 4 bases from V and 8 bases from J, with 12 bases in between. The CDR3 DNA reads as TGCGCCAGCAGCAGAGGGCCGGGGGAAGCTTTCTTT. Its translation is CASSRGPGEAFF.

This rearrangement joins TRBV30 to TRBJ1-2; weak D call: TRBD1 (6 bases). Germline V lookup: CDR1 GTSNPN, CDR2 SVGIG (reference sequence). This CDR3 comprises 14 residues. V lost 0 bases to trimming and J lost 5 bases, with 13 bases between them. The CDR3 nucleotides read TGTGCCTGGAGTGTACAGGGACCCTTGTATGGCTACACCTTC. Amino acid sequence: CAWSVQGPLYGYTF.

The chain combines TRBV5-3 with TRBJ2-1; 13 bases match TRBD2. TRBV5-3 is an ORF; its function is uncertain. The CDR3 contains 16 residues. The J segment lost 15 bases and the V segment lost 2 bases, leaving 14 bases of the junction unmatched. The CDR3 region is CARSFNTSGRAQSLFF. In nucleotides, the CDR3 is TGTGCCAGAAGCTTTAACACTAGCGGGAGGGCCCAATCTCTGTTCTTC.